This T cell receptor (beta chain) was documented in a study of CD8 T cells in ankylosing spondylitis. Overall study results and limits: With a CD8+ phenotype, disease-linked clones were relatively rare in peripheral blood.

This CDR3 has 16 residues. V shed 0 bases and J shed 5 bases, with 14 bases lying between them. Germline V gives CDR1 SGHAT, CDR2 FQNNGV. MiXCR, run by TCRdb on the 5' RACE reads, gives a single entry per CDR3 protein. The sample has about 140,000 distinct CDR3 sequences; around 32% are singletons. On this clonotype: Its target is unknown.

The rearrangement uses TRBV11-2 and TRBJ2-1; possibly TRBD1 or TRBD2 for D (5 bases each). The sample consisted of synovial fluid, either unsorted or a sorted T cell fraction (not recorded which). The TCR originated in a male donor with ankylosing spondylitis. CDR3 in DNA: TGTGCCAGCAGCTTAGATCCTGTCGGGACGGACAATGAGCAGTTCTTC. This sequence encodes CASSLDPVGTDNEQFF.